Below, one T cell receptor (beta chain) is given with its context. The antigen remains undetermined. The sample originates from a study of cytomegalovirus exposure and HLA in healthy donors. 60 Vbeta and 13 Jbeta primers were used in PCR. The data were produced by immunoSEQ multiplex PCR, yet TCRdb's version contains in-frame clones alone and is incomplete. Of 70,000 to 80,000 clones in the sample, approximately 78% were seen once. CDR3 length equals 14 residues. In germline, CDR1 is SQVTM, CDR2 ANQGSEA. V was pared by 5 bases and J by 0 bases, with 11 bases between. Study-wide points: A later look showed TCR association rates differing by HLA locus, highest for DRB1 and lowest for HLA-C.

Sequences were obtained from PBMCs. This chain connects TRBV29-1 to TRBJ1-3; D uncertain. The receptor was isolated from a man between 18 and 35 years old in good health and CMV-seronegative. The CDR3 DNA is TGCAGCGTTATCGCGAGCTTCTCTGGAAACACCATATATTTT. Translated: CSVIASFSGNTIYF.